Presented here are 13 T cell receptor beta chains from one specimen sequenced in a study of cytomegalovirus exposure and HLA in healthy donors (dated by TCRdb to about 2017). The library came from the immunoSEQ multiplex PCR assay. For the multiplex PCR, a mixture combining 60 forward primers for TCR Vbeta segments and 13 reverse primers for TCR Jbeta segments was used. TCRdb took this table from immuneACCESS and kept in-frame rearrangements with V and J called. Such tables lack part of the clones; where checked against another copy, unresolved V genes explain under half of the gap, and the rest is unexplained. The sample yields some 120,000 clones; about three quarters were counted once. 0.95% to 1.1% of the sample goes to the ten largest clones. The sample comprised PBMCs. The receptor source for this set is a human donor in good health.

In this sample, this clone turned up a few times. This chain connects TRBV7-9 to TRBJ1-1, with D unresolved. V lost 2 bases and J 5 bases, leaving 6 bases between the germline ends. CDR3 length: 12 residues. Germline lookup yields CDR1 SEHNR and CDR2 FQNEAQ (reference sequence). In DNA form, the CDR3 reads TGTGCCAGCAGCTTATCGACTACTGAAGCTTTCTTT. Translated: CASSLSTTEAFF.

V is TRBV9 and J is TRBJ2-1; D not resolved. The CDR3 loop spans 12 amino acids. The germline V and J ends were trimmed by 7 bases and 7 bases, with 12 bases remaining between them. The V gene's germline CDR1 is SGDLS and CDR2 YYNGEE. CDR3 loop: CASQSRRNEQFF. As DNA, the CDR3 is TGTGCCAGCCAATCTAGAAGGAATGAGCAGTTCTTC.

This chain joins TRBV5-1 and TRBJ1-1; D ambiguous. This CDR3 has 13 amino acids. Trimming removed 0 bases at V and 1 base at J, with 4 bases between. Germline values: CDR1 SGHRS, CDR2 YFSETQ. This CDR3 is CASSLGRNTEAFF. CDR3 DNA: TGCGCCAGCAGCTTGGGCAGGAACACTGAAGCTTTCTTT.

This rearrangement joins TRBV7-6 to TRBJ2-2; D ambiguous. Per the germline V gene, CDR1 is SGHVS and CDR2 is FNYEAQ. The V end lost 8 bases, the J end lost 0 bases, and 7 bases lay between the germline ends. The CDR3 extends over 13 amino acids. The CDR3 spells CASRGTNTGELFF. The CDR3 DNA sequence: TGTGCCAGCCGAGGTACGAACACCGGGGAGCTGTTTTTT.

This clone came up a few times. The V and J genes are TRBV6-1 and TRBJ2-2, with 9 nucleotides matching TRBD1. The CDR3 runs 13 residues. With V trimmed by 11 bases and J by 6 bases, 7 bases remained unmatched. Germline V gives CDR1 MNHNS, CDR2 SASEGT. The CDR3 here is CAARTGAAGELFF. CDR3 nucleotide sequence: TGTGCCGCTAGGACAGGGGCAGCCGGGGAGCTGTTTTTT.

CDR3 sequence: CASSSPDTSYEQYF. In DNA, the CDR3 is TGTGCCAGCAGCTCCCCGGACACCTCCTACGAGCAGTACTTC. The chain employs TRBV11-3 and TRBJ2-7, with D tentatively TRBD1 (5 bases). Germline values: CDR1 SGHNT, CDR2 YENEEA. Between the trimmed V and J ends, which lost 4 bases and 0 bases, there was a span of 10 bases. CDR3 size: 14 residues. Combining the CDR3 with reference TRBV11-3 and TRBJ2-7 gives the whole variable domain EAGVVQSPRYKIIEKKQPVAFWCNPISGHNTLYWYLQNLGQGPELLIRYENEEAVDDSQLPKDRFSAERLKGVDSTLKIQPAELGDSAVYLCASSSPDTSYEQYFGPGTRLTVT.

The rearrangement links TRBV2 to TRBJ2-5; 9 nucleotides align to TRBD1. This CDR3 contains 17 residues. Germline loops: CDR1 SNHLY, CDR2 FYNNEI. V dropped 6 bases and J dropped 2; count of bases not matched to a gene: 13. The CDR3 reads CASRYRGRGYQQETQYF. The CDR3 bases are TGTGCCAGCAGATACAGGGGGCGCGGGTATCAACAAGAGACCCAGTACTTC. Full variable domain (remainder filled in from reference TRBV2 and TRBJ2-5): EPEVTQTPSHQVTQMGQEVILRCVPISNHLYFYWYRQILGQKVEFLVSFYNNEISEKSEIFDDQFSVERPDGSNFTLKIRSTKLEDSAMYFCASRYRGRGYQQETQYFGPGTRLLVL.

The DNA of the CDR3 is TGTGCCAGCAGTGATTGGACAGGCCTATTCACTGAAGCTTTCTTT. Encoded protein: CASSDWTGLFTEAFF. The chain combines TRBV6-1 with TRBJ1-1, with TRBD1 matching 7 bases. This CDR3 contains 15 residues. Germline loops: CDR1 MNHNS, CDR2 SASEGT. J gave up 4 bases and V 3 bases, and 8 bases lay outside the gene matches.

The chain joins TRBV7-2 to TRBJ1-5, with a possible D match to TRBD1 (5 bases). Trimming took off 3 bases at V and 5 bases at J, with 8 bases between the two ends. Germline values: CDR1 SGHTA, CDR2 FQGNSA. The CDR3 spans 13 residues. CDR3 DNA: TGTGCCAGCAGCTTGGGCAGGGATCAGCCCCAGCATTTT. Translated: CASSLGRDQPQHF.

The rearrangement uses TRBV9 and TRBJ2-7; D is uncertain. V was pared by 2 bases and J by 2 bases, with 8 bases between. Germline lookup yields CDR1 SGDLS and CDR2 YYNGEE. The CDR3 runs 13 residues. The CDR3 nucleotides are TGTGCCAGCAGCGTCGGCACTACCTACGAGCAGTACTTC. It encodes CASSVGTTYEQYF. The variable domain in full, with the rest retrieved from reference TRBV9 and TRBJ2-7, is DSGVTQTPKHLITATGQRVTLRCSPRSGDLSVYWYQQSLDQGLQFLIQYYNGEERAKGNILERFSAQQFPDLHSELNLSSLELGDSALYFCASSVGTTYEQYFGPGTRLTVT.

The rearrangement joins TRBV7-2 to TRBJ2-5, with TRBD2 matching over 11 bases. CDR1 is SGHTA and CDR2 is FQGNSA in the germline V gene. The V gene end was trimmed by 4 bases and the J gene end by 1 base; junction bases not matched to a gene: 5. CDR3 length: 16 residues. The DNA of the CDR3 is TGTGCCAGCAGCTCAACTAGCGGGGGATTCCAAGAGACCCAGTACTTC. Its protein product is CASSSTSGGFQETQYF.

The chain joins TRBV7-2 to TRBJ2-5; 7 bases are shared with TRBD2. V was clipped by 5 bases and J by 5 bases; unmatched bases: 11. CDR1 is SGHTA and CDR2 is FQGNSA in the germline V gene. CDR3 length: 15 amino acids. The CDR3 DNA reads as TGTGCCAGCAGCCCCTGGGGGGGAAGCGGGGAGACCCAGTACTTC. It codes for CASSPWGGSGETQYF.

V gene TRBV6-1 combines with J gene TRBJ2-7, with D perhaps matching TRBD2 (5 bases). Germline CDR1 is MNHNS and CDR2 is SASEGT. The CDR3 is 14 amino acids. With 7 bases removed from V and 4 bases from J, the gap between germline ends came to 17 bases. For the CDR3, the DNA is TGTGCCAGCACCCAGCCGGGGTTTTCGTACGAGCAGTACTTC. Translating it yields CASTQPGFSYEQYF.